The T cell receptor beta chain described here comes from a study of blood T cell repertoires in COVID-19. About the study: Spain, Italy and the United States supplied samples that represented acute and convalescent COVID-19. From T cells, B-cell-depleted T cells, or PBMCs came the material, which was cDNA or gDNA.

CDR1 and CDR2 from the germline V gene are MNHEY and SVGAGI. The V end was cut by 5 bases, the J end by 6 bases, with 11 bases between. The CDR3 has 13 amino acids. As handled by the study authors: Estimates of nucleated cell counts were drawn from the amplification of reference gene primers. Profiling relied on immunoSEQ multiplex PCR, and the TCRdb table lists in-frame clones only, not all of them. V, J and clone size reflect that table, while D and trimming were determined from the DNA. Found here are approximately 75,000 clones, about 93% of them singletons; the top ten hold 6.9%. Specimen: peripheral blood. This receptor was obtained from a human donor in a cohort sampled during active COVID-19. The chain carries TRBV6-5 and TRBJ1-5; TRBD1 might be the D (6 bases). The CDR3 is CASSTQGSQPQHF. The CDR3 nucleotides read TGTGCCAGCAGTACACAGGGAAGTCAGCCCCAGCATTTT.